This T cell receptor (beta chain) was captured by sequencing in a study of post-analysis software for immune sequencing data. Points from the study as a whole: Relative to controls, patients had a few TRBV segments at higher frequency, with TRBV5-6, TRBV5-1 and TRBV20-1 among these. Samples sharing a preparation batch grouped tightly together when assessed by F measure.

This clonotype has just a few counts. Its antigen is currently unknown. With 0 bases clipped from V and 10 bases from J, the junction kept 5 bases outside the gene matches. The CDR3 spans 15 residues. Germline-derived CDR1 and CDR2 are LGHNA and YNFKEQ. The TCR beta cDNA libraries carried unique molecular identifiers. Between roughly 0.95 and 10 million T cells gave rise to some 520,000 cDNA molecules. MiXCR, run by TCRdb on the PCR reads, gives a single entry per CDR3 protein. The sample has roughly 700,000 distinct CDR3 sequences, roughly 27% seen once; the top ten hold 0.55% to 0.65%. Sequenced material: blood. The chain carries TRBV4-2 and TRBJ2-1; 11 positions match TRBD2. The origin of this receptor is a girl between 5 and 17 years old with multiple sclerosis. CDR3 sequence reads: CASSQEVASGREQFF. The CDR3 DNA is TGTGCCAGCAGCCAAGAGGTGGCTAGCGGGAGGGAGCAGTTCTTC.